This entry features one T cell receptor beta chain sequence. In the PCR, 60 Vbeta and 13 Jbeta primers were used. Generated by immunoSEQ multiplex PCR, the TCRdb table keeps only in-frame clones and is missing some. The sample has roughly 73,000 clones; 60% to 75% are singletons. CDR1 and CDR2 (germline): SGHAT, FQNNGV. The CDR3 runs to 14 residues. V was pared by 1 base and J by 4 bases, with 11 bases between. This entry comes from a study of cytomegalovirus exposure and HLA in healthy donors. The V gene is TRBV11-2, the J gene TRBJ2-7; D remains ambiguous. Sequencing was carried out using PBMCs. This TCR came from a man aged 65 to 79 in good health and CMV-seronegative. CDR3 DNA sequence: TGTGCCAGCAGCTTAGTCGTGGGCAAGTACGAGCAGTACTTC. This codes for CASSLVVGKYEQYF.